This is a list of T cell receptor beta chains from one sample in a study of regulatory T cells in long-lasting Graves disease. TCRdb recomputed calls from the multiplex PCR reads with MiXCR, one row per CDR3 protein. The data show some 450,000 distinct CDR3 sequences, roughly a quarter seen once. Material: peripheral blood mononuclear cells (PBMCs), obtained when the disease was refractory, from a patient treated with antithyroid drugs. Receptors were obtained from a female donor with Graves disease. The CDR3 runs from the conserved cysteine through the conserved F or W. Fields, in order: clone size, V gene, J gene, CDR3 protein. Some rows mark clone size as missing; the rest say once, few, many or name a class of expanded clone.

>.|TRBV20-1|TRBJ2-2
CSASQGLNTGELFF
>.|TRBV12-3/TRBV12-4|TRBJ2-2
CASSQTGLLNTGGLFF
>many|TRBV28|TRBJ1-2
CASSSQGDWGYTF
>few|TRBV20-1|TRBJ1-1
CSAREPGQGGPEAFF
>many|TRBV2|TRBJ2-5
CASTRERAQYF
>few|TRBV20-1|TRBJ2-7
CSARGLLAGGPGATYEQYF
>.|TRBV18|TRBJ2-3
CASSRSGTSGAKSTDTQYF
>few|TRBV14|TRBJ2-1
CASSQDRATYNEQFF
>few|TRBV6-5|TRBJ2-5
CASSFVGETQYF
>few|TRBV7-2|TRBJ2-7
CASSLSQGSSYEQYF
>.|TRBV12-3/TRBV12-4|TRBJ2-1
CASSPTGGDYNEQFF
>.|TRBV29-1|TRBJ1-1
CSAAWGTEAFF
>many|TRBV6-1|TRBJ1-5
CASRSDRADQPQHF
>.|TRBV5-1|TRBJ1-3
CASSLPPGNSGNTIYF
>.|TRBV5-6|TRBJ2-7
CASSWGGTGATYEQYF
>many|TRBV7-2|TRBJ2-5
CASSLGRREGETQYF
>few|TRBV10-3|TRBJ2-1
CAIFSGKDNEQFF
>few|TRBV13|TRBJ2-5
CASSLAAGGSRAQYF
>few|TRBV19|TRBJ2-7
CASSPTGLAGDFYEQYF
>.|TRBV28|TRBJ2-3
CASSSGLAGGKTQYF
>.|TRBV30|TRBJ2-3
CAWRGGNTDTQYF
>.|TRBV7-2|TRBJ1-1
CASSLMGRAGAFF
>many|TRBV9|TRBJ2-5
CASSEGDKETQYF
>few|TRBV20-1|TRBJ2-7
CSAPPLVGGIRSYEQYF
>few|TRBV6-2/TRBV6-3|TRBJ1-1
CASSYAASKGEGGNTEAFF
>many|TRBV5-1|TRBJ2-2
CASRSQTVSTGELFF
>.|TRBV19|TRBJ2-7
CASSRSGTSGIEQYF
>.|TRBV19|TRBJ1-5
CASTYSGTGKQPQHF
>.|TRBV6-2/TRBV6-3|TRBJ2-7
CASSRPGTGLYEQYF
>many|TRBV27|TRBJ1-2
CASSPSPGQKGYTF
>.|TRBV12-5|TRBJ1-1
CASGLSGRGEAFF
>few|TRBV6-1|TRBJ2-7
CASSIAGHHPYEQYF
>once|TRBV12-3/TRBV12-4|TRBJ2-6
CASSLVVGGANVLTF
>.|TRBV30|TRBJ1-1
CAWTPRTTEAFF
>.|TRBV6-1|TRBJ1-1
CASSLDPGYSGGRMNTEAFF
>.|TRBV20-1|TRBJ1-5
CSARDLMVPPWGFGSQGNQPQHF
>few|TRBV7-2|TRBJ1-5
CASSTTIGTPQPQHF
>few|TRBV5-1|TRBJ1-1
CASSPRQGAGSTEAFF
>.|TRBV2|TRBJ2-1
CASSIAGGGIYNEQFF
>few|TRBV20-1|TRBJ1-1
CSARRRDSSTFYVGTEAFF
>many|TRBV20-1|TRBJ2-5
CSADDRVKETQYF
>many|TRBV28|TRBJ2-4
CASKPSGRDIQYF
>.|TRBV11-3|TRBJ2-1
CASSLGPQNEQFF
>.|TRBV7-9|TRBJ1-2
CASRLGSGNYGYTF
>many|TRBV6-2/TRBV6-3|TRBJ2-7
CASSYTAGLAGSKEQYF
>few|TRBV12-3/TRBV12-4|TRBJ2-1
CASAGQGWYNEQFF
>many|TRBV6-1|TRBJ1-5
CASSLRQGIQPQHF
>many|TRBV6-1|TRBJ1-2
CASRDRDTGAGYTF
>once|TRBV20-1|TRBJ2-7
CSARDGGAYEQYF
>.|TRBV7-2|TRBJ2-5
CASSLSSRGGQETQYF